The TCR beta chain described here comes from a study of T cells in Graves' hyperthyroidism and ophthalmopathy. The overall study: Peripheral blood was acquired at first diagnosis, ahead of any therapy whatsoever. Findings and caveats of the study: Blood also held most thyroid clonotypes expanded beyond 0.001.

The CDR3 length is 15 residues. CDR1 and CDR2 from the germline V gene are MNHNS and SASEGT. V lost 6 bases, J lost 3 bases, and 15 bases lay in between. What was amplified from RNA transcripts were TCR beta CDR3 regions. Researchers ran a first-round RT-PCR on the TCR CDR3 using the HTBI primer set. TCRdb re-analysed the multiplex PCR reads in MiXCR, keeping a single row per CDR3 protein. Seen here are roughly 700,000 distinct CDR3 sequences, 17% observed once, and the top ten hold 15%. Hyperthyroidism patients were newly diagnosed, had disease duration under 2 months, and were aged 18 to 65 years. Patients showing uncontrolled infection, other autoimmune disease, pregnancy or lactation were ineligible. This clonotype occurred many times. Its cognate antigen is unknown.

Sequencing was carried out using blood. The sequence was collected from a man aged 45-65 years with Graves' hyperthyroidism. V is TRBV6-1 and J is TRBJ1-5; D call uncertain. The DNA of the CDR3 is TGTGCCAGCAGCTCAAATCCCCATTTCAATCAGCCCCAGCATTTT. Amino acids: CASSSNPHFNQPQHF.